Here is one T cell receptor (beta chain) with its context. Its antigen is unknown. These data belong to a study of T cells expressing NK-cell markers. The study, taken as a whole, reports: Topping the CD3+CD56-NKG2C+ fraction as well were these clonotypes, in several donors.

Each CDR3 protein gets one entry in TCRdb, which reprocessed the 5' RACE reads and gives no DNA. Here the sample table reports around 280,000 distinct CDR3 sequences. CDR1 and CDR2 (germline): SQVTM, ANQGSEA. The CDR3 covers 12 residues. The chain links TRBV29-1 to TRBJ2-3; the TCRdb D gene call, TRBD2, has no DNA to confirm it. The source of this sequence is a man younger than 35 in good health. Specimen: blood T cells: a sorted CD56 or NKG2C T cell subset, CD4+ or CD8+ T cells, or bulk PBMC T cells (not recorded which). The CDR3 spells CSGSSGLDTQYF.